One and the same sample provided the 13 T cell receptor beta chains below, sequenced in a study of cytomegalovirus exposure and HLA in healthy donors. Researchers ran the PCR with 60 Vbeta and 13 Jbeta primers. The method was immunoSEQ multiplex PCR; TCRdb's version includes in-frame clones alone and lacks a portion of them. The table lists 140,000 to 150,000 clones, less than 90% of them singletons. Sequencing used PBMCs. The receptors shown here come from a boy aged 2 to 10 in good health and CMV-seronegative.

CDR3 bases: TGTGCCAGCAGCGACAGGCGGAACACTGAAGCTTTCTTT. As protein: CASSDRRNTEAFF. The chain links TRBV6-5 to TRBJ1-1; possible D gene TRBD1, 6 bases. The CDR3 extends over 13 amino acids. Between the trimmed V and J ends, which lost 6 bases and 1 base, there was a span of 9 bases. CDR1 is MNHEY and CDR2 is SVGAGI in the germline V gene.

The chain combines TRBV28 with TRBJ2-7, with D perhaps matching TRBD2 (5 bases). Looked up from germline, CDR1 is MDHEN and CDR2 is SYDVKM. Trimming cost V 3 bases and J 7 bases, with 19 bases left between them. The CDR3 length is 15 residues. The CDR3: CASSFGGPPTFEQYF. The CDR3 coding sequence is TGTGCCAGCAGTTTTGGCGGGCCACCTACTTTTGAGCAGTACTTC. Filled out from reference TRBV28 and TRBJ2-7, the complete variable domain reads DVKVTQSSRYLVKRTGEKVFLECVQDMDHENMFWYRQDPGLGLRLIYFSYDVKMKEKGDIPEGYSVSREKKERFSLILESASTNQTSMYLCASSFGGPPTFEQYFGPGTRLTVT.

In this sample, this clone turned up once. The chain employs TRBV5-6 and TRBJ2-1; 7 nucleotides match TRBD1. Germline lookup yields CDR1 SGHDT and CDR2 YYEEEE. CDR3 length: 18 residues. Germline trimming cut 0 bases from V and 9 bases from J; bases unmatched to any gene: 18. CDR3 coding DNA: TGTGCCAGCAGCTTGGCAGGGGGTGTTCGGGCACCTCAGATTGAGCAGTTCTTC. This gives the protein CASSLAGGVRAPQIEQFF.

This clone was picked up a small number of times. The gene calls are TRBV6-5 and TRBJ1-1; unclear D gene. The germline CDR1 and CDR2 sequences are MNHEY and SVGAGI. CDR3 length: 13 residues. V dropped 5 bases and J dropped 4 bases, with 11 bases sitting between them. CDR3 coding DNA: TGTGCCAGCAGTGAGGAGGCAAGCACTGAAGCTTTCTTT. Protein sequence: CASSEEASTEAFF.

V and J are TRBV6-5 and TRBJ2-1; TRBD1 agrees at 8 bases. The length of the CDR3 is 15 residues. The J segment lost 0 bases and the V segment lost 2 bases, leaving 0 bases of the junction unmatched. Per germline, CDR1 MNHEY and CDR2 SVGAGI. This CDR3 reads CASSYTGGSYNEQFF. CDR3 DNA: TGTGCCAGCAGTTACACAGGGGGCTCCTACAATGAGCAGTTCTTC.

This rearrangement joins TRBV5-1 to TRBJ2-7; 7 bases are a match to TRBD1. CDR3 length: 15 amino acids. Germline V gene sequence: CDR1 SGHRS, CDR2 YFSETQ. The V segment lost 5 bases and the J segment 2 bases; nucleotides outside the gene matches: 10. CDR3 amino acids: CASRGTVNRPYEQYF. The CDR3 region has the DNA TGCGCCAGCAGGGGGACAGTTAACAGGCCCTACGAGCAGTACTTC.

The gene calls are TRBV2 and TRBJ2-5; 7 bases fit TRBD2. The DNA matches TRBJ2-7 better at its end, which makes the J call doubtful. CDR1 is SNHLY and CDR2 is FYNNEI in the germline V gene. CDR3 length: 13 amino acids. The CDR3 sequence is CASKSAGPSEQYF. In DNA form, the CDR3 reads TGTGCCAGCAAATCAGCGGGACCCTCCGAGCAGTACTTC.

This chain uses TRBV7-9 with TRBJ1-2; D uncertain. Germline V gives CDR1 SEHNR, CDR2 FQNEAQ (reference sequence). CDR3 length: 15 amino acids. V lost 6 bases and J 0 bases, leaving 14 bases between the germline ends. CDR3 amino acids: CASSQPGETNYGYTF. CDR3 coding DNA: TGTGCCAGCAGTCAACCGGGAGAGACTAACTATGGCTACACCTTC.

The V and J genes are TRBV7-8 and TRBJ2-1, with 11 bases identical to TRBD2. Germline V CDR1 and CDR2: SGHVS, FQNEAQ. The CDR3 has 17 residues. Unmatched junction bases numbered 10, after V lost 5 bases and J lost 4 bases. CDR3 DNA sequence: TGTGCCAGCAGCCCGATTATAGCGGGAGGGGGTTACAATGAGCAGTTCTTC. The encoded protein is CASSPIIAGGGYNEQFF.

The V and J genes are TRBV2 and TRBJ2-5, with 10 bases aligning to TRBD2. CDR3 length equals 23 residues. Trimming at V came to 4 bases and at J to 0 bases, leaving 26 bases not matched to a gene. Germline loops: CDR1 SNHLY, CDR2 FYNNEI. The DNA for the CDR3 is TGTGCCAGCAGTGTACGGAGGGGGGGGTCGGGGACTAGCGCGCTGCGGTACCAAGAGACCCAGTACTTC. Protein: CASSVRRGGSGTSALRYQETQYF.

The chain employs TRBV18 and TRBJ1-3; no firm D call. Trimming stripped 2 bases from V and 0 bases from J, with 11 bases between. The CDR3 has 16 amino acids. Germline-derived CDR1 and CDR2 are KGHSH and LQKENI. The CDR3 bases are TGTGCCAGCTCACCAACAACTAGAGGCTCTGGAAACACCATATATTTT. It yields the protein CASSPTTRGSGNTIYF.

The chain uses TRBV14 and TRBJ1-1; a possible D gene is TRBD1 (5 bases). CDR1 is SGHDN, CDR2 FVKESK, per germline. The CDR3 totals 13 residues. Deletions cut 3 bases from V and 9 bases from J, with 14 bases between. CDR3 sequence reads: CASSQVSGGKAFF. In DNA form, the CDR3 reads TGTGCCAGCAGCCAGGTCTCCGGGGGTAAAGCTTTCTTT.

The chain links TRBV6-1 to TRBJ2-1, with TRBD2 matching 9 bases. This CDR3 has 13 residues. J lost 13 bases, V lost 1 base, and 5 bases had no gene match. Germline V CDR1 and CDR2: MNHNS, SASEGT. CDR3 region: CASSEGVAGAQFF. The CDR3 DNA reads TGTGCCAGCAGTGAAGGGGTAGCGGGAGCCCAGTTCTTC.